This TCR beta chain was recorded in a study of memory CD8 T cells in hepatitis C reinfection. Whole-study context: Chronic HCV followed reinfection in two donors who cleared primary infection. A positive HCV RNA test after two negatives ≥60 days apart defined reinfection.

Using immunoSEQ multiplex PCR, the repertoire was profiled, and TCRdb retains in-frame clones only, with some absent. The data show about 43,000 clones, about 91% seen once. Time point specified: late/post reinfection, 12 to 24 weeks after detection. TCR sequencing was done directly ex vivo on sorted cells, without expansion in vitro. The Montreal HEPCO cohort supplied donors who inject drugs. At all three reinfection time points, viable CD3+ CD8+ CD45RO- cells from a couple of donors served as controls. This clone came up once. The sequence was obtained from a man younger than 35 with hepatitis C virus infection. Sequencing used naive CD8+ T cells sorted from blood.

Here the CDR3 reads CASSPGQGNYYGYTF. In DNA form, the CDR3 reads TGTGCCAGCAGTCCCGGACAGGGAAACTACTATGGCTACACCTTC. This chain uses TRBV27 with TRBJ1-2, with 8 nucleotides matching TRBD1. With V trimmed by 5 bases and J by 3 bases, 8 bases remained unmatched. The CDR3 extends over 15 amino acids. In germline, CDR1 is MNHEY, CDR2 SMNVEV (reference sequence).